A selection of T cell receptor beta chains follows, all from one sample in a study of T cell responses to AZD1222 COVID-19 vaccine. Profiled with immunoSEQ multiplex PCR; TCRdb holds only in-frame clones, not every one. The sample yields 78,000 or so clones, 88% seen once. This specimen was peripheral blood, taken on day 0 of AZD1222 vaccination. These TCRs come from an adult in good health. The conserved cysteine and the conserved F or W are not part of the CDR3 here. Clone size is given for some rows only: seen once, a few or many times, or a class if the clone is expanded.

clone_size	v_call	cdr3_length	j_call	cdr3_aa
few	TRBV5-4	13	TRBJ1-1	ASSLIGRGGTEAF
once	TRBV11-3	14	TRBJ2-3	ASSFGSGTSTDTQY
.	TRBV2	11	TRBJ1-5	ASSKGQNQPQH
.	TRBV7-2	15	TRBJ1-2	ASSLELMPGGLYGYT
once	TRBV5-1	12	TRBJ1-1	ASSSQGASTEAF
.	TRBV27	12	TRBJ2-6	ASSLSNGANVLT
.	TRBV14	14	TRBJ1-6	ASSQYRDRGNSPLH
.	TRBV12-3/TRBV12-4	11	TRBJ1-5	ASSRGFAQPQH
.	TRBV5-8	11	TRBJ2-1	ASSLDSYNEQF
.	TRBV15	13	TRBJ1-5	ATSREVAGNQPQH
.	TRBV28	12	TRBJ1-5	ASSGVNSNQPQH
.	TRBV27	19	TRBJ1-4	ASSLSFDISGRGATNEKLF
.	TRBV27	13	TRBJ2-1	ASSPSGSSYNEQF
.	TRBV7-9	14	TRBJ2-1	ASSSLRGSSYNEQF
.	TRBV13	14	TRBJ2-7	ASSLDCCRGRDEQY
.	TRBV4-1	18	TRBJ2-7	ASSQDETGAAFGGSYEQY
.	TRBV3-1/TRBV3-2	13	TRBJ2-5	ASRVVGGGQETQY
few	TRBV7-2	11	TRBJ2-7	ASSLPGVYEQY
.	TRBV19	12	TRBJ2-1	ASSIGGLGNEQF
once	TRBV14	12	TRBJ2-7	ASSYNVGGYEQY
.	TRBV7-3	11	TRBJ2-2	ASRGDSTGELF
.	TRBV2	13	TRBJ2-7	ASSPDRTPSYEQY
.	TRBV7-2	14	TRBJ1-1	ASSLLGGVGSTEAF
.	TRBV11-3	15	TRBJ2-2	ASSPGTGGAWTGELF
.	TRBV18	13	TRBJ1-2	ASSPREKINYGYT
.	TRBV6-5	10	TRBJ1-2	ATSGSDYGYT
.	TRBV5-6	10	TRBJ2-7	ASSTSSYEQY
.	TRBV3-1/TRBV3-2	12	TRBJ2-2	ASSQDWLGGELF
.	TRBV28	16	TRBJ2-6	ASNPLGRGQGGANVLT
.	TRBV24-1	10	TRBJ1-5	ATSLGNQPQH
.	TRBV19	16	TRBJ1-6	ASTVSGTGSSYNSPLH
.	TRBV24-1	14	TRBJ1-5	ATSDHRGPPNQPQH
.	TRBV7-9	14	TRBJ2-5	ASSLPGRDEDRTQY
.	TRBV7-9	11	TRBJ2-3	ASTPYNTDTQY
.	TRBV11-3	13	TRBJ2-3	ASSSPSGGYNTQY
.	TRBV13	12	TRBJ2-3	ASSLGQGPDTQY
.	TRBV2	13	TRBJ1-1	ASSEQGVFNTEAF
.	TRBV6-5	13	TRBJ2-4	ASMPSGLAKNIQY
.	TRBV5-5	13	TRBJ2-1	ASSRTGYEGHEQF
.	TRBV6-5	12	TRBJ1-2	ASSYNGQSYGYT
.	TRBV5-6	11	TRBJ2-1	ASSSGTNNEQF
once	TRBV5-1	12	TRBJ1-2	ASSWTGGAYGYT
.	TRBV2	13	TRBJ2-5	ASSEGGTTGETQY
once	TRBV5-1	12	TRBJ2-3	ASSLGGATDTQY
.	TRBV7-9	11	TRBJ1-4	ASSPISGEKLF
.	TRBV5-1	14	TRBJ2-7	ASSLSGGLGSYEQY
once	TRBV9	12	TRBJ2-5	ASSGSGDQETQY
.	TRBV28	12	TRBJ1-5	ASRPPGAEQPQH
.	TRBV6-2/TRBV6-3	13	TRBJ1-5	ASSPGQGRFQPQH
once	TRBV9	14	TRBJ2-3	ASSVGLAGGGDTQY
.	TRBV5-1	13	TRBJ1-6	ASSLDTRVNSPLH
.	TRBV7-8	12	TRBJ2-1	ASSLWQGVNEQF
.	TRBV11-2	12	TRBJ1-2	ASSLSRQHYGYT
once	TRBV6-5	11	TRBJ2-7	ASSYLSAYEQY
.	TRBV15	13	TRBJ2-1	ATSRDRGLYNEQF
.	TRBV7-2	12	TRBJ2-7	ASSLVPGGDEQY
.	TRBV20-1	8	TRBJ2-1	SASHNEQF